Below are 23 T cell receptor beta chains sequenced from a single sample in a study of beta chain features in type 1 diabetes. Expressed TCRB transcripts were sequenced after all isolated RNA was converted to cDNA. Clones were read by immunoSEQ multiplex PCR, and TCRdb kept only the in-frame ones, dropping some. The sample carries about 620,000 clones, around 16% recorded once. Sequenced input: naive CD4+ T cells from blood. The origin of the receptors is a man younger than 30 in good health.

This clone has more than one count but fewer than ten. This sequence joins TRBV6-6 and TRBJ2-7, with D possibly being TRBD2 (5 bases). This CDR3 is 14 amino acids long. With 6 bases removed from V and 1 base from J, the gap between germline ends came to 13 bases. The V gene's germline CDR1 is MNHNY and CDR2 SVGAGI (reference sequence). The CDR3, as DNA: TGTGCCAGCAGGGCCGGCGGGCAATCCTACGAGCAGTACTTC. It codes for CASRAGGQSYEQYF.

This CDR3 is CASSPGGIGTDTQYF. The CDR3 nucleotides are TGTGCCAGCAGCCCTGGAGGGATCGGCACAGATACGCAGTATTTT. The chain recombines TRBV7-9 with TRBJ2-3; tentative D call: TRBD2 (6 bases). Germline V gives CDR1 SEHNR, CDR2 FQNEAQ (reference sequence). Trimming removed 5 bases from V and 1 base from J, with 13 bases in between. The CDR3 extends over 15 amino acids.

The DNA for the CDR3 is TGTGCCAGCAGCTTAGGGACGTTGAACACTGAAGCTTTCTTT. This gives the protein CASSLGTLNTEAFF. The chain uses TRBV7-2 and TRBJ1-1; D is undetermined. The length of the CDR3 is 14 residues. Germline V gives CDR1 SGHTA, CDR2 FQGNSA. V gave up 1 base and J gave up 0 bases, with 6 bases separating them.

The J gene is TRBJ2-2, the V gene TRBV25-1, with D maybe TRBD2 (5 bases). Per germline, CDR1 MGHDK and CDR2 SYGVNS. CDR3 length equals 16 residues. The V and J ends lost 2 bases and 1 base respectively, with 11 bases between them. The CDR3 nucleotides are TGTGCCAGCAGTGAAGGGTGGGCGGGGAACACCGGGGAGCTGTTTTTT. Its translation is CASSEGWAGNTGELFF.

This chain uses TRBV4-3 with TRBJ2-2, with a tentative D call TRBD2 (6 bases). V lost 1 base, J lost 3 bases, and 12 bases lay in between. Germline V gives CDR1 LGHNA, CDR2 YSLEER. CDR3 length equals 16 residues. The CDR3 spells CASSQGASDYTGELFF. The CDR3 DNA reads TGCGCCAGCAGCCAAGGGGCTAGCGACTACACCGGGGAGCTGTTTTTT.

V usage is TRBV7-8 and J usage is TRBJ2-7; D is tentatively TRBD1 or TRBD2 (5 bases each). CDR1 and CDR2 from the germline V gene are SGHVS and FQNEAQ. V dropped 2 bases and J dropped 8 bases, with 10 bases sitting between them. The CDR3 is 12 amino acids. The CDR3 DNA reads as TGTGCCAGCAGCTTAAAAGGGGAGAAGCAGTACTTC. Translated, it gives CASSLKGEKQYF.

The J gene is TRBJ2-5, the V gene TRBV28; TRBD2 is a possible D gene (6 bases). Per the germline V gene, CDR1 is MDHEN and CDR2 is SYDVKM. The ends were cut back, 7 bases at V and 2 bases at J, with 14 bases in the middle. This CDR3 spans 14 amino acids. In DNA, the CDR3 is TGTGCCAGCACCCTTGGGGGGACTCAAGAGACCCAGTACTTC. This encodes CASTLGGTQETQYF.

The chain uses TRBV6-1 and TRBJ1-2; 7 bases are a match to TRBD1. V shed 6 bases, J shed 8 bases, and the junction held 9 bases outside the gene matches. The germline gives CDR1 MNHNS, CDR2 SASEGT. The CDR3 runs to 13 residues. CDR3 DNA sequence: TGTGCCAGCAGGATCCGACAGGGAGGCGGCTACACCTTC. It encodes CASRIRQGGGYTF.

This clone was observed a handful of times. This rearrangement joins TRBV28 to TRBJ1-6, with D perhaps matching TRBD1 (6 bases). This CDR3 is 18 amino acids long. The V gene lost 3 bases and the J gene lost 7 bases, with 22 bases spanning the gap. CDR1 and CDR2 from the germline V gene are MDHEN and SYDVKM. This CDR3 reads CASSLFGQHRIRNSPLHF. Written as DNA, the CDR3 is TGTGCCAGCAGTTTGTTCGGACAGCATCGGATCCGGAATTCACCCCTCCACTTT.

V and J are TRBV29-1 and TRBJ1-1; TRBD1 might be the D (6 bases). The length of the CDR3 is 15 residues. CDR1 is SQVTM, CDR2 ANQGSEA, per germline. The V gene lost 8 bases and the J gene lost 4 bases, with 23 bases spanning the gap. The CDR3 region is CSQTRTGTIVTEAFF. In nucleotides, the CDR3 is TGCAGCCAGACGCGAACCGGGACAATTGTCACTGAAGCTTTCTTT.

The rearrangement links TRBV11-2 to TRBJ2-1; D gene ambiguous. CDR3 length equals 13 residues. CDR1 is SGHAT, CDR2 FQNNGV, per germline. The germline V and J ends were trimmed by 1 base and 7 bases, with 8 bases remaining between them. This CDR3 reads CASSLVPANEQFF. The CDR3 DNA is TGTGCCAGCAGCTTAGTTCCAGCTAATGAGCAGTTCTTC.

V is TRBV30 and J is TRBJ2-1; D unresolved. V was clipped by 0 bases and J by 13 bases, with 10 bases between them. The CDR3 is 11 residues long. Germline V CDR1 and CDR2: GTSNPN, SVGIG (reference sequence). DNA of the CDR3: TGTGCCTGGAGTGTACCCGAATTTCAGTTCTTC. It yields the protein CAWSVPEFQFF.

The J gene is TRBJ2-1, the V gene TRBV9, with TRBD1 as a possible D gene (6 bases). The V and J ends lost 1 base and 1 base respectively, with 12 bases between them. Germline V gene sequence: CDR1 SGDLS, CDR2 YYNGEE. CDR3 length equals 16 residues. CDR3 DNA: TGTGCCAGCAGCGTACAGGGGATAGGGTCCTACAATGAGCAGTTCTTC. Its protein product is CASSVQGIGSYNEQFF.

The chain employs TRBV7-9 and TRBJ2-7; 11 nucleotides align to TRBD2. The CDR3 spans 16 residues. Germline CDR1 SEHNR, CDR2 FQNEAQ (reference sequence). The V gene end was trimmed by 2 bases and the J gene end by 6 bases; junction bases not matched to a gene: 9. The chain's CDR3 is CASSLRGTSGSGEQYF. DNA of the CDR3: TGTGCCAGCAGCTTAAGGGGTACTAGCGGGAGTGGCGAGCAGTACTTC.

This clone was observed a handful of times. Here the CDR3 DNA reads TGCAGTGCTAGGGGTGGGGATGAGCAGTTCTTC. This encodes CSARGGDEQFF. V is TRBV20-1 and J is TRBJ2-1; D remains unclear. The CDR3 covers 11 residues. The V gene's germline CDR1 is DFQATT and CDR2 SNEGSKA (reference sequence). Between the trimmed V and J ends, which lost 3 bases and 8 bases, there was a span of 8 bases.

This clone has a handful of counts. The V call is TRBV18, the J call TRBJ2-6; no definite D call. Germline loops: CDR1 KGHSH, CDR2 LQKENI. The V gene lost 4 bases and the J gene lost 0 bases, with 16 bases spanning the gap. This CDR3 has 18 amino acids. The chain's CDR3 is CASSRVGTASSGANVLTF. DNA of the CDR3: TGTGCCAGCTCACGGGTGGGCACGGCGAGCTCTGGGGCCAACGTCCTGACTTTC.

V is TRBV9 and J is TRBJ2-7; D unclear. Germline CDR1 reads SGDLS; CDR2 reads YYNGEE. Trimming took off 0 bases at V and 1 base at J, with 11 bases between the two ends. This CDR3 region has 15 residues. The CDR3 here is CASSVATQASYEQYF. In DNA, the CDR3 is TGTGCCAGCAGCGTAGCTACCCAGGCATCCTACGAGCAGTACTTC.

This clone was seen more than once but under ten times. This chain links TRBV30 with TRBJ1-5; a possible D gene is TRBD1 (5 bases). The V gene lost 4 bases and the J gene lost 7 bases, with 20 bases spanning the gap. The CDR3 spans 15 residues. Germline CDR1 reads GTSNPN; CDR2 reads SVGIG (reference sequence). The CDR3 here is CAWTSSGLLRQPQHF. The CDR3 region has the DNA TGTGCCTGGACCTCCTCGGGGCTACTTCGCCAGCCCCAGCATTTT.

The V and J genes are TRBV27 and TRBJ2-5; 8 bases are shared with TRBD2. The CDR3 totals 18 residues. Germline values: CDR1 MNHEY, CDR2 SMNVEV (reference sequence). J lost 0 bases, V lost 3 bases, and 12 bases had no gene match. The CDR3 coding sequence is TGTGCCAGCAGTTTGGAACCCTTTCGGGGGGGGTACCAAGAGACCCAGTACTTC. It is translated as CASSLEPFRGGYQETQYF.

This clone was picked up a small number of times. The genes are TRBV7-8 and TRBJ1-2, with D possibly TRBD1 on 5 matching bases. The V and J ends lost 5 bases and 2 bases respectively, with 15 bases between them. This CDR3 is 15 amino acids long. CDR1 is SGHVS, CDR2 FQNEAQ, per germline. Written as DNA, the CDR3 is TGTGCCAGCAGCCTGGGGGAGGTGGGGAACTATGGCTACACCTTC. Amino acids: CASSLGEVGNYGYTF.

This chain joins TRBV14 and TRBJ2-5; 12 positions match TRBD2. CDR1 and CDR2 (germline): SGHDN, FVKESK. The ends lost 4 bases at V and 4 bases at J; junction bases unmatched: 10. This CDR3 has 17 amino acids. This chain's CDR3 is CASSPFGLAGYGETQYF. The CDR3 DNA follows: TGTGCCAGCAGCCCGTTCGGACTAGCGGGATATGGAGAGACCCAGTACTTC.

This chain uses TRBV5-6 with TRBJ2-3, with unresolved D. CDR1 is SGHDT and CDR2 is YYEEEE in the germline V gene. Trimming stripped 0 bases from V and 5 bases from J, with 7 bases between. The CDR3 is 13 residues long. This chain's CDR3 is CASSLVSVDTQYF. CDR3 sequence (DNA): TGTGCCAGCAGCTTGGTTTCCGTAGATACGCAGTATTTT.

The CDR3 region is CSVESRTASLATLEGAEGYTF. CDR3 bases: TGCAGCGTTGAATCCCGGACGGCAAGCCTGGCCACGTTGGAGGGGGCAGAAGGCTACACCTTC. This chain connects TRBV29-1 to TRBJ1-2; 7 positions match TRBD1. The CDR3 has 21 amino acids. V shed 2 bases and J 8 bases; nucleotides not matched to a gene: 32. Germline-derived CDR1 and CDR2 are SQVTM and ANQGSEA.